Here is one T cell receptor beta chain with its context. This entry belongs to a study of blood T cell repertoires in COVID-19. Study context: The United States, Italy and Spain supplied acute and convalescent COVID-19 samples. From T cells, B-cell-depleted T cells, or PBMCs came the material, which was cDNA or gDNA.

V lost 2 bases and J lost 1, with 5 bases in between. This CDR3 region has 13 residues. Under the authors' procedure: The authors estimated nucleated cell counts from reference gene primer amplification. TCRdb's copy holds only in-frame clones and misses some; the assay was immunoSEQ multiplex PCR. That table gives V, J and clone size, and the DNA gave D and trimming. Of roughly 60,000 clones in the sample, 82% were seen once. V is TRBV12-3 or TRBV12-4 and J is TRBJ1-1; no clear D. Sequencing was carried out using peripheral blood. This receptor was obtained from a man aged 60-69 years with acute or convalescent COVID-19. This CDR3 reads CASSLRANTEAFF. For the CDR3, the DNA is TGTGCCAGCAGTTTAAGAGCGAACACTGAAGCTTTCTTT.